This is a list of T cell receptor beta chains from one sample in a study of shared clonotypes between healthy human individuals. The method was immunoSEQ multiplex PCR; TCRdb's version includes in-frame clones alone and lacks a portion of them. Of about 2.2 million clones listed, over 85% are singletons. Sequencing input: naive CD8+ T cells from PBMCs. All receptors come from a man aged 18 to 29 in good health. Some clones in this sample may be carry-over from other donors' samples. Both conserved end residues are part of each CDR3.

CDR3 protein	V gene	J gene
CAWSVIGVQFF	TRBV30	TRBJ2-1
CASSLQVPYEQYF	TRBV11-2	TRBJ2-7
CASSPWGDPDTQYF	TRBV14	TRBJ2-3
CASSLAPTRLNEQFF	TRBV7-9	TRBJ2-1
CASSWGRGRGSYGYTF	TRBV27	TRBJ1-2
CASSLVATKAQHF	TRBV5-8	TRBJ1-5
CASSVGRWEGTPTDTQYF	TRBV9	TRBJ2-3
CASSVEYSTDTQYF	TRBV9	TRBJ2-3
CASSYSRDSSYEQYF	TRBV6-5	TRBJ2-7
CASSFLAGGPIEEQFF	TRBV7-9	TRBJ2-1
CASSGWDREQYF	TRBV13	TRBJ2-7
CASSQWTGTMGGELFF	TRBV7-6	TRBJ2-2
CASSEINWAYEQYF	TRBV6-1	TRBJ2-7
CASRLADPSNEQFF	TRBV6-1	TRBJ2-1
CASSSRDSLNEQFF	TRBV7-6	TRBJ2-1
CASSLRDRGYTDTQYF	TRBV5-1	TRBJ2-3
CASRNSGQPYGYTF	TRBV2	TRBJ1-2
CASSLELSSYEQYF	TRBV5-1	TRBJ2-7
CASSPERTERQRGGQPQHF	TRBV5-5	TRBJ1-5
CASSQITGLNTEAFF	TRBV7-2	TRBJ1-1
CASSQERENEKLFF	TRBV4-1	TRBJ1-4
CASRYTGGDSPLHF	TRBV6-1	TRBJ1-6
CASSFRRDQETQYF	TRBV28	TRBJ2-5
CASSQDRPSGDYTDTQYF	TRBV4-3	TRBJ2-3
CASSLAESNQPQHF	TRBV7-2	TRBJ1-5
CASSYQVWGEQYF	TRBV6-5	TRBJ2-7
CASSFLGAYNEQFF	TRBV5-6	TRBJ2-1
CASSQDVWGGETNEKLFF	TRBV4-3	TRBJ1-4
CASSPEGNSNQPQHF	TRBV7-8	TRBJ1-5
CASSVGEFQPQHF	TRBV9	TRBJ1-5
CASSVGSSGGAFF	TRBV9	TRBJ1-1
CASSLSGNSYYEQYF	TRBV27	TRBJ2-7
CATSRDLAGGSISGANVLTF	TRBV15	TRBJ2-6
CASSLGTSGSVYEQYF	TRBV7-8	TRBJ2-7
CASSFPGLGSTAYEQYF	TRBV28	TRBJ2-7
CASSSRTGVYEQYF	TRBV11-2	TRBJ2-7
CASSLNRRAEAFF	TRBV5-1	TRBJ1-1
CASIGDRATEQFF	TRBV5-4	TRBJ2-1
CATSRDKVADQETQYF	TRBV15	TRBJ2-5
CASSQAREAFF	TRBV14	TRBJ1-1
CASSWALGGMNTEAFF	TRBV28	TRBJ1-1
CSVAGHPYEQYF	TRBV29-1	TRBJ2-7